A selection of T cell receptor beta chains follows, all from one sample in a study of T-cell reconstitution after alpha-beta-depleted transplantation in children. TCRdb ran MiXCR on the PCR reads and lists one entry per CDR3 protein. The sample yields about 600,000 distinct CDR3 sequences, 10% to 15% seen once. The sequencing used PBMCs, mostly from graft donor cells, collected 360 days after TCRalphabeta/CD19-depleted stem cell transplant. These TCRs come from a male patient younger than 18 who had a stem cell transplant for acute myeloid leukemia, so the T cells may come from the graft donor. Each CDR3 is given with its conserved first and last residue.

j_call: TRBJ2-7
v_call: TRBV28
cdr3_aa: CASRGGHEQYF

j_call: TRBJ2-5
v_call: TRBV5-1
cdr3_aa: CASSRTSAQQETQYF

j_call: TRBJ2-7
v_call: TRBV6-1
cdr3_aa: CASSVGQGRASGQYF

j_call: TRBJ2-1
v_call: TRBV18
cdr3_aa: CASSPMGQSLAYNEQFF

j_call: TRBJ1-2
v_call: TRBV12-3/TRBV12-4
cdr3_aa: CASSLAQGGGGYTF

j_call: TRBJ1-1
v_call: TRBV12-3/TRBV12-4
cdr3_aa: CASSFRTGAGTEAFF

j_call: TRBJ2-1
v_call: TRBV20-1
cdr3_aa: CTGSGPVNNEQFF

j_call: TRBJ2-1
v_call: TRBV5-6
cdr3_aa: CASSGPWGVSYNEQFF

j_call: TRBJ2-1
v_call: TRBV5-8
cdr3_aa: CASRIQTYNEQFF

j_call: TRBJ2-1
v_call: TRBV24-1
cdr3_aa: CATSDGLAGGPRGEQFF

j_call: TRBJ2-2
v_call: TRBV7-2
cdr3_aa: CASSLVLGRRTGELFF

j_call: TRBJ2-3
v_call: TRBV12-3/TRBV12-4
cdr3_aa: CASRTYREGIDTQYF

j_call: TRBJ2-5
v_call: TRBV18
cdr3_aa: CASSPPLRGRRAQETQYF

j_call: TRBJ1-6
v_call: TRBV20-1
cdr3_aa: CSASASGVDNSPLHF

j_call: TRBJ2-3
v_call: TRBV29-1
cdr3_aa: CSWGGGTDTQYF

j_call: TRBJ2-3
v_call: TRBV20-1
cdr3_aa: CSANRLADTQYF

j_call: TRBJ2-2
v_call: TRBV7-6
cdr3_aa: CASSQDRDSLGGTGELFF

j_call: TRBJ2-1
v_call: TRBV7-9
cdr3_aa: CASSLGLLLVQFF

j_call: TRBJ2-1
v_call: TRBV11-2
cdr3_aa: CASSLVSSSYNEQFF

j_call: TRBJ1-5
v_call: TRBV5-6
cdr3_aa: CASSLFDVTGDWNRNQPQHF

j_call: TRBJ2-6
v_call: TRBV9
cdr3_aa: CASSVIRAGANVLTF

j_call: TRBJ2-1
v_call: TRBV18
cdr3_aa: CASSPSNEQFF

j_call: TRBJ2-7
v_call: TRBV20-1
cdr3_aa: CSIGDSSYEQYF

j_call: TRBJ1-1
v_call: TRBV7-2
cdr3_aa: CASSSPGVGRAFF

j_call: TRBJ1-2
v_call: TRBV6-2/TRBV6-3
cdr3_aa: CASQKDIRSPMGGYGYTF

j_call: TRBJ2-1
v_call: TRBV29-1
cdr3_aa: CSGTVAGGGNEQFF

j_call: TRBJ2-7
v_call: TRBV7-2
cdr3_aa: CASSPGTSGGSYEQYF

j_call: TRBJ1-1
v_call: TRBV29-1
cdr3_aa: CSVGITSSTEAFF

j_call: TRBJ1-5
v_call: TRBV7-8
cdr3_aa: CASSSQGYSNQPQHF

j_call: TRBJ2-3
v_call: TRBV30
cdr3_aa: CAWTGTSGKRSSDTQYF

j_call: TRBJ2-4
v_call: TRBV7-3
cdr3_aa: CASSLRAQNIQYF

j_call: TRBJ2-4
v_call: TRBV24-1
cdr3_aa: CATRGTSESGNIQYF

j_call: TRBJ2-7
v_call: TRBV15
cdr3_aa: CATSVDGALEQYF

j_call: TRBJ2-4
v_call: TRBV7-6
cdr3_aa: CASSDWGQGKNIQYF

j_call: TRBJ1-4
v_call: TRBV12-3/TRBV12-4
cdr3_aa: CASSWGRVATNEKLFF

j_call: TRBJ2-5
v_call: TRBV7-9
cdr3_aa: CASARTGVETQYF

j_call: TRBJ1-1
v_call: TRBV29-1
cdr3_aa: CSVLPFSNGVNTEAFF

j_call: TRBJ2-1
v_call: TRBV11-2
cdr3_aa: CASSFSHLHEQFF

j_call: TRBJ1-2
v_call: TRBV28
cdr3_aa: CASGSNYGYTF

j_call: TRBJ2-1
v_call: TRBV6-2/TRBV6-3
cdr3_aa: CASSYIGLAGGVDEQFF

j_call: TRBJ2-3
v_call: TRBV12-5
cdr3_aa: CASAEGLATSTDTQYF

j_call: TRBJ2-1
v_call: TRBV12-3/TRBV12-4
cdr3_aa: CASSFGRGLSYNEQFF

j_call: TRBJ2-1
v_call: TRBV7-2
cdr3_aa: CASSLARNNEQFF

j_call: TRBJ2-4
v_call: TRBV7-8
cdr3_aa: CASSWTAGVYLAKNIQYF

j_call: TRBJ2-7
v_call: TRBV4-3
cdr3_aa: CASSQDLLAGGPIYEQYF

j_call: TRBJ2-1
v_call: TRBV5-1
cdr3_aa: CASSLEVGSSYNEQFF

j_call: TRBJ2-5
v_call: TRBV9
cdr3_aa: CASSVEPRPQETQYF

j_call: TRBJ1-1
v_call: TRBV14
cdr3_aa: CASSPPVGYAFF

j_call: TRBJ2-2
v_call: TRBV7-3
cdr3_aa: CASSLFAQPGAGAGELFF

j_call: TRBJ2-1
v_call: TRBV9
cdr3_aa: CASSQPAGAHNEQFF

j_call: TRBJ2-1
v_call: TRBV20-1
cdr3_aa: CSVGTSPFNEQFF

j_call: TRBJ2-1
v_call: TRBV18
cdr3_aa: CASSPGGGNEQFF

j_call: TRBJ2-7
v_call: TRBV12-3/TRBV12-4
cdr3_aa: CASSLVRPEAYEQYF

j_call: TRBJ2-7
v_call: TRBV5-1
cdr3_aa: CASSRHRRREISYEQYF

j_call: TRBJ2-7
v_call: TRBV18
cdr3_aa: CASSPPKGFGEQYF

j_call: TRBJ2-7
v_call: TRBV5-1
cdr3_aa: CASSTVSGRALNEQYF